This T cell receptor beta chain was sequenced in a study of T cells after posttransplantation cyclophosphamide. CDR3 length equals 16 residues. The V end was cut by 4 bases, the J end by 0 bases, with 13 bases between. Some clones are missing from TCRdb's copy, which holds only in-frame ones; the method was immunoSEQ multiplex PCR. This table holds 8,000 to 10,000 clones, roughly 80% found once. Notes on this clone: Its antigen is undetermined.

Cyclophosphamide on days +3 and +4 followed busulfan-fludarabine conditioning and a marrow graft. Whole-study results and caveats: Donor-recipient repertoire similarity was low at 1-2 months, rising over year one. TRB clonality was highly associated with recipient CMV seropositivity and reactivation.

The input for sequencing was PBMCs, taken 1,700 to 2,000 days after a stem cell transplant with posttransplant cyclophosphamide. The chain couples TRBV5-3 to TRBJ1-4; perhaps TRBD1 as D (6 bases). TRBV5-3 is an ORF; its function is uncertain. The source is a female patient between 40 and 50 years old who received an allogeneic stem cell transplant from a related donor, was CMV-positive, and had no GVHD. The graft donor may have contributed some T cells. DNA of the CDR3: TGTGCCAGAAGCCTAAAACAGGGATCAACTAATGAAAAACTGTTTTTT. Protein: CARSLKQGSTNEKLFF.